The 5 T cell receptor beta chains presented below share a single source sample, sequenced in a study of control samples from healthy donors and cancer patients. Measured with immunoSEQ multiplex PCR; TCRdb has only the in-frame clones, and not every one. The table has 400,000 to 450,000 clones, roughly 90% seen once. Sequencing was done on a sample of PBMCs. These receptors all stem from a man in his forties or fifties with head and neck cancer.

The CDR3: CASSPNYEQYF. In nucleotides, the CDR3 is TGTGCCAGCAGCCCCAACTACGAGCAGTACTTC. The J gene is TRBJ2-7, the V gene TRBV7-2; D not certain. The germline CDR1 and CDR2 sequences are SGHTA and FQGNSA. This CDR3 has 11 amino acids. V was clipped by 5 bases and J by 3 bases, with 5 bases between them.

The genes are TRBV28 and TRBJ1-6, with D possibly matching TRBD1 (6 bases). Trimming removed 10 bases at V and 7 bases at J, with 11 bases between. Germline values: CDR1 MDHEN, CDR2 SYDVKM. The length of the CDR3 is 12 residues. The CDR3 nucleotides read TGTGCCACCGGACAGCCAAATTCACCCCTCCACTTT. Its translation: CATGQPNSPLHF.

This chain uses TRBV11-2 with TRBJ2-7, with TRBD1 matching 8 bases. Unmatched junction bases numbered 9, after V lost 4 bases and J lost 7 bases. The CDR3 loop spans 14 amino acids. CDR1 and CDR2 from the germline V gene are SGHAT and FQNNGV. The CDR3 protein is CASSSVQGAWEQYF. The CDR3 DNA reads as TGTGCCAGCAGCTCAGTCCAGGGGGCGTGGGAGCAGTACTTC.

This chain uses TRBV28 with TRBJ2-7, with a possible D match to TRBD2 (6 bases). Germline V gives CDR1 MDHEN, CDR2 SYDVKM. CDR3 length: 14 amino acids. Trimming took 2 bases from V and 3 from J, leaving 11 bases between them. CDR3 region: CASSLAGPFYEQYF. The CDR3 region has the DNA TGTGCCAGCAGTTTAGCGGGACCCTTCTACGAGCAGTACTTC.

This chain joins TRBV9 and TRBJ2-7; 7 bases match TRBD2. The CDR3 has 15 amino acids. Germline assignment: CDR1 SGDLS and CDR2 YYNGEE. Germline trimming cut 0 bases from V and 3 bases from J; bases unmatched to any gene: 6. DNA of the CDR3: TGTGCCAGCAGCGTAGGTAGCGGGTTTAACTACGAGCAGTACTTC. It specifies CASSVGSGFNYEQYF.